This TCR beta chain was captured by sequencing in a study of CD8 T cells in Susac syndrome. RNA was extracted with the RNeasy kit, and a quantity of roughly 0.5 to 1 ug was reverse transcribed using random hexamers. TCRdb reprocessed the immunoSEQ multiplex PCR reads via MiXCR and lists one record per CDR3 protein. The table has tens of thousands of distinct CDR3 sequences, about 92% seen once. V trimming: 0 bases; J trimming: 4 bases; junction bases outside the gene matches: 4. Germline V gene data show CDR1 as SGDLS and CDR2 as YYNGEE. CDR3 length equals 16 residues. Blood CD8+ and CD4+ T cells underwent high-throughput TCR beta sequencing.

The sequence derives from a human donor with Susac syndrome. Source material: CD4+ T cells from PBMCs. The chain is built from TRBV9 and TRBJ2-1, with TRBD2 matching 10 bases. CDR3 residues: CASSVVSGRSYNEQFF. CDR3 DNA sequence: TGTGCCAGCAGCGTAGTTAGCGGGAGGTCGTACAATGAGCAGTTCTTC. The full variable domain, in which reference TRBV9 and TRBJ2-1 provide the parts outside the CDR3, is DSGVTQTPKHLITATGQRVTLRCSPRSGDLSVYWYQQSLDQGLQFLIQYYNGEERAKGNILERFSAQQFPDLHSELNLSSLELGDSALYFCASSVVSGRSYNEQFFGPGTRLTVL.